One and the same sample provided the 19 T cell receptor beta chains below, sequenced in a study of T-cell memory formation after mild COVID-19. Via MiXCR, TCRdb re-called the 5' RACE reads, giving one row per CDR3 protein. This table holds some 150,000 distinct CDR3 sequences, under 30% found once. Sequences were obtained from PBMCs or a T cell subset sorted from them (not recorded which). These receptors were obtained from an adult woman who had mild COVID-19 (a few samples of this study predate the infection). Cell type and time point are not known.

The V gene is TRBV29-1, the J gene TRBJ2-7, with D possibly TRBD2 on 6 matching bases. The CDR3 runs to 13 residues. V lost 3 bases and J 3 bases, leaving 12 bases between the germline ends. Germline CDR1 is SQVTM and CDR2 is ANQGSEA. The CDR3 coding sequence is TGCAGCGTTGACGGAGGGCTAGGCTACGAGCAGTACTTC. As protein: CSVDGGLGYEQYF.

The V and J genes are TRBV5-1 and TRBJ1-2; no clear D. Germline V gives CDR1 SGHRS, CDR2 YFSETQ. The V gene lost 4 bases and the J gene lost 3 bases, with 13 bases spanning the gap. CDR3 length: 14 amino acids. The CDR3 nucleotides are TGCGCCAGCAGCCTTCTGGTGGTTTACTATGGCTACACCTTC. Residues: CASSLLVVYYGYTF.

In this sample, this clonotype turned up many times. The rearrangement links TRBV7-6 to TRBJ1-2; D may be TRBD1 (6 bases). Germline CDR1 is SGHVS and CDR2 is FNYEAQ. Trimming shortened V by 5 bases and J by 0 bases, and 13 bases separated the two germline ends. This CDR3 comprises 15 residues. CDR3 sequence: CASSPTDRANYGYTF. Here the CDR3 DNA reads TGTGCCAGCAGCCCAACGGACAGAGCTAACTATGGCTACACCTTC.

This clonotype has only a few counts. V gene TRBV4-3 combines with J gene TRBJ2-7, with no clear D. With 0 bases removed from V and 7 bases from J, the gap between germline ends came to 10 bases. The germline gives CDR1 LGHNA, CDR2 YSLEER. The CDR3 is 13 amino acids. The CDR3 loop reads CASSQETSREQYF. CDR3 bases: TGCGCCAGCAGCCAAGAAACTTCACGGGAGCAGTACTTC.

V gene TRBV5-1 combines with J gene TRBJ2-7, with 10 bases fitting TRBD1. The CDR3 runs to 18 residues. The V segment lost 0 bases and the J segment 2 bases; nucleotides outside the gene matches: 11. CDR1 is SGHRS, CDR2 YFSETQ, per germline. Here the CDR3 DNA reads TGCGCCAGCAGCTTGGACCGGCCAACGGGACAGGGGACCTACGAGCAGTACTTC. It specifies CASSLDRPTGQGTYEQYF.

The genes are TRBV7-8 and TRBJ1-5; D possibly corresponds to TRBD1 (6 bases). The ends were cut back, 1 base at V and 0 bases at J, with 13 bases in the middle. There are 17 residues in the CDR3. CDR1 is SGHVS, CDR2 FQNEAQ, per germline. This CDR3 reads CASSLGGRGYSNQPQHF. CDR3 bases: TGTGCCAGCAGCTTAGGTGGCAGGGGTTATAGCAATCAGCCCCAGCATTTT.

The DNA of the CDR3 is TGTGCCAGCTCTTCCGTCGGGGTGAGTGAGCAGTTCTTC. Amino acid sequence: CASSSVGVSEQFF. The V and J genes are TRBV9 and TRBJ2-1; maybe TRBD2 (5 bases). Trimming took off 7 bases at V and 9 bases at J, with 17 bases between the two ends. This CDR3 comprises 13 residues. Germline-derived CDR1 and CDR2 are SGDLS and YYNGEE.

The chain employs TRBV3-1 and TRBJ2-7, with TRBD2 matching 8 bases. CDR3 size: 14 residues. The J segment lost 3 bases and the V segment lost 4 bases, leaving 5 bases of the junction unmatched. Germline lookup yields CDR1 LGHDT and CDR2 YNNKEL (reference sequence). The CDR3 DNA follows: TGTGCCAGCAGCCCACGGGGGGGGCGCTACGAGCAGTACTTC. It specifies CASSPRGGRYEQYF.

The rearrangement joins TRBV12-3 or TRBV12-4 to TRBJ1-1; 12 bases are a match to TRBD1. The V gene end was trimmed by 7 bases and the J gene end by 4 bases; junction bases not matched to a gene: 16. The CDR3 runs to 18 residues. CDR3 bases: TGTGCCAGCAAACCGCCGACCGGGACAGGGGGCGGGAGCACTGAAGCTTTCTTT. It yields the protein CASKPPTGTGGGSTEAFF.

The chain uses TRBV29-1 and TRBJ2-1; TRBD2 agrees at 9 bases. CDR1 and CDR2 (germline): SQVTM, ANQGSEA. The V gene end was trimmed by 7 bases and the J gene end by 8 bases; junction bases not matched to a gene: 12. CDR3 size: 14 residues. For the CDR3, the DNA is TGCAGCGCCCGTAGCGGGAGTCTCGGGGATGAGCAGTTCTTC. Protein product: CSARSGSLGDEQFF.

The gene calls are TRBV15 and TRBJ2-1; 7 bases line up with TRBD2. The trim removed 0 bases at V and 0 bases at J, leaving 8 bases unmatched. CDR3 length equals 18 residues. CDR1 and CDR2 (germline): LNHNV, YYDKDF (reference sequence). As DNA, the CDR3 is TGTGCCACCAGCAGAGACTTGTGGACTAGACTCTCCTACAATGAGCAGTTCTTC. Its protein is CATSRDLWTRLSYNEQFF.

This rearrangement joins TRBV15 to TRBJ2-7, with a tentative D call TRBD1 (6 bases). Per the germline V gene, CDR1 is LNHNV and CDR2 is YYDKDF (reference sequence). Trimming removed 1 base from V and 3 bases from J, with 16 bases in between. CDR3 length: 16 residues. The CDR3, as DNA: TGTGCCACCAGCAGAGCCTCCGGGCCAGGGGTCTACGAGCAGTACTTC. Translation: CATSRASGPGVYEQYF.

This rearrangement joins TRBV20-1 to TRBJ1-2; TRBD1 matches at 8 bases. Per germline, CDR1 DFQATT and CDR2 SNEGSKA (reference sequence). The junction had 13 bases not matched to a gene; V was cut back by 3 bases and J by 4 bases. CDR3 size: 16 residues. The CDR3 sequence: CSASPPQGASLYGYTF. The CDR3, as DNA: TGCAGTGCTAGTCCCCCCCAGGGGGCTAGTCTCTATGGCTACACCTTC.

The chain combines TRBV27 with TRBJ1-1; TRBD1 is a possible D gene (6 bases). Trimming took 4 bases from V and 10 from J, leaving 16 bases between them. CDR3 length: 13 residues. Germline assignment: CDR1 MNHEY and CDR2 SMNVEV (reference sequence). In DNA, the CDR3 is TGTGCCAGCAGTTCGGACAGTCCCAACGGAGCTTTCTTT. Its protein is CASSSDSPNGAFF.

V gene TRBV20-1 combines with J gene TRBJ2-7; D remains ambiguous. The germline V gene has CDR1 DFQATT and CDR2 SNEGSKA (reference sequence). V lost 6 bases to trimming and J lost 3 bases, with 12 bases between them. CDR3 length: 12 amino acids. The CDR3 DNA is TGCAGTGCGCTATATGGGGTCTACGAGCAGTACTTC. Its protein product is CSALYGVYEQYF.

This clonotype has a handful of counts. The V and J genes are TRBV4-3 and TRBJ2-1, with 9 bases aligning to TRBD2. V shed 1 base, J shed 9 bases, and the junction held 10 bases outside the gene matches. Germline V CDR1 and CDR2: LGHNA, YSLEER. This CDR3 is built from 16 residues. Written as DNA, the CDR3 is TGCGCCAGCAGCCAAGTGCTGCGGGAGGGCCTAGTTGAGCAGTTCTTC. Translating it yields CASSQVLREGLVEQFF.

This sequence joins TRBV6-5 and TRBJ2-3; TRBD2 matches 8 bases. From germline, CDR1 is MNHEY and CDR2 SVGAGI. After removal of 5 bases from V and 3 bases from J, the junction contained 13 bases not matched to a gene. The CDR3 is 17 amino acids. CDR3 protein: CASSATAGGEGTDTQYF. CDR3 coding DNA: TGTGCCAGCAGTGCCACGGCGGGGGGAGAGGGGACAGATACGCAGTATTTT.

This clonotype was seen a few times. CDR3 protein: CASSLAPTDTQYF. DNA for the CDR3: TGTGCCAGCAGCTTAGCGCCCACAGATACGCAGTATTTT. The chain links TRBV7-8 to TRBJ2-3; D is ambiguous. Germline CDR1 SGHVS, CDR2 FQNEAQ. The V end was cut by 0 bases, the J end by 2 bases, with 3 bases between. The length of the CDR3 is 13 residues.

This chain links TRBV6-1 with TRBJ2-7, with D uncertain. This CDR3 comprises 14 residues. Trimming took off 1 base at V and 3 bases at J, with 10 bases between the two ends. The germline V gene encodes CDR1 MNHNS and CDR2 SASEGT. The CDR3 coding sequence is TGTGCCAGCAGTGAAGGAGGTTGGGGCTACGAGCAGTACTTC. Its translation is CASSEGGWGYEQYF.